This entry describes one T cell receptor beta chain. V lost 5 bases and J 6 bases, leaving 13 bases between the germline ends. The CDR3 is made up of 12 amino acids. From germline, CDR1 is DFQATT and CDR2 SNEGSKA (reference sequence). The library protocol tagged individual cDNA molecules with unique molecular identifiers. One entry per CDR3 protein, called by TCRdb with MiXCR from the 5' RACE reads. The sample contains tens of thousands of distinct CDR3 sequences, 11% of which appear only once. This specimen comes from a study of early T cells in non-severe SARS-CoV-2 infection. Study-wide context: The input, bulk RNA from unsorted whole blood, was sequenced, and chains were unpaired.

Sequenced here: whole blood, sampled at baseline. The V and J genes are TRBV20-1 and TRBJ1-2; D is ambiguous. The TCR originated in an adult who was a healthcare worker with PCR-confirmed SARS-CoV-2 infection or an uninfected control (not recorded which). The CDR3 coding sequence is TGCAGTGCTCCACGTGTGCAGGATGGCTACACCTTC. As protein: CSAPRVQDGYTF.